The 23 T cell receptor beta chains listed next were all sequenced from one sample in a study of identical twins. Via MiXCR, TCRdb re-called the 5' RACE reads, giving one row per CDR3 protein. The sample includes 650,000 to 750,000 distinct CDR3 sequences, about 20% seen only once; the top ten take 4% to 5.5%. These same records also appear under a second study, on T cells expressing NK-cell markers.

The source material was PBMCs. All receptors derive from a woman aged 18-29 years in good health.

The CDR3 loop is CASSLLRANYGYTF. CDR3 DNA: TGTGCCAGCAGTTTACTCAGGGCTAACTATGGCTACACCTTC. The chain links TRBV12-3 or TRBV12-4 to TRBJ1-2; tentative D call: TRBD1 (5 bases). There are 14 residues in the CDR3. V lost 2 bases to trimming and J lost 0 bases, with 7 bases between them.

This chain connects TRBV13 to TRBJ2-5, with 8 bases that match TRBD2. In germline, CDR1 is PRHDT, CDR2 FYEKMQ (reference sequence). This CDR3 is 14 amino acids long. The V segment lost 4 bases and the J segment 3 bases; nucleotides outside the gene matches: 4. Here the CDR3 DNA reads TGTGCCAGCAGCTCTAGCGGGTCCGAAGAGACCCAGTACTTC. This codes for CASSSSGSEETQYF.

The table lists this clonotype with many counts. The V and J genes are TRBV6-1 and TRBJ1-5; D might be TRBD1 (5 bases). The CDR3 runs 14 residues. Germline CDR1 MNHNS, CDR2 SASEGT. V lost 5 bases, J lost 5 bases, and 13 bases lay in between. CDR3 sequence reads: CASSIRGGDQPQHF. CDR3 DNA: TGTGCCAGCAGTATCCGCGGGGGAGATCAGCCCCAGCATTTT.

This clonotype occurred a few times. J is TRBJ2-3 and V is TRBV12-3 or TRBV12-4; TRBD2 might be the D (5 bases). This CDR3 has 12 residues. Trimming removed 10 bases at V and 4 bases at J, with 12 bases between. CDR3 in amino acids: CATRGRADTQYF. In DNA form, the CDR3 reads TGTGCCACCAGAGGGCGCGCAGATACGCAGTATTTT.

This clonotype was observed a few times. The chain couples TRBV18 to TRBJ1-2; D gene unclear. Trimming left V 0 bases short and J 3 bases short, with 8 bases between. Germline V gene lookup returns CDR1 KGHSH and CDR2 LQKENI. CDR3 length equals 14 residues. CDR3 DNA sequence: TGTGCCAGCTCACCACCGGCAGGAGACTATGGCTACACCTTC. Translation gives CASSPPAGDYGYTF.

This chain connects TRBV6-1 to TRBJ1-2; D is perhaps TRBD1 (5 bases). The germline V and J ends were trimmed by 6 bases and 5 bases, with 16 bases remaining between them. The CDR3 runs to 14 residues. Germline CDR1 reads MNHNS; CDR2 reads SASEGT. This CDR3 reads CASSRGGDGYGYTF. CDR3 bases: TGTGCCAGCAGCCGCGGAGGGGACGGGTATGGCTACACCTTC.

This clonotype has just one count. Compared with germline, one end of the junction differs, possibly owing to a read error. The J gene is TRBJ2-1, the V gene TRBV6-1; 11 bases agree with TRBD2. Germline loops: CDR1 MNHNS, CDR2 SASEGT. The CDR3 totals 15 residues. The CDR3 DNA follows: TGTGCCTGCAGCTCACTAGCGGGAGCTTACAATGAGCAGTTCTTC. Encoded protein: CACSSLAGAYNEQFF.

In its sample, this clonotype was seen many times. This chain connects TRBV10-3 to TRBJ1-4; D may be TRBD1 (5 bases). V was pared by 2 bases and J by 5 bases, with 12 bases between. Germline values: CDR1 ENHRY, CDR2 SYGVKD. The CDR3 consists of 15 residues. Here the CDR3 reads CAISEDGAGNEKLFF. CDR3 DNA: TGTGCCATCAGTGAGGATGGGGCAGGCAATGAAAAACTGTTTTTT.

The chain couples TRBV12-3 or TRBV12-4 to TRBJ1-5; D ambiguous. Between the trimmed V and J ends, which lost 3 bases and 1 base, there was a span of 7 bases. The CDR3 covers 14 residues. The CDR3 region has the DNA TGTGCCAGCAGTTTGGAGAGAAGCAATCAGCCCCAGCATTTT. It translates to CASSLERSNQPQHF.

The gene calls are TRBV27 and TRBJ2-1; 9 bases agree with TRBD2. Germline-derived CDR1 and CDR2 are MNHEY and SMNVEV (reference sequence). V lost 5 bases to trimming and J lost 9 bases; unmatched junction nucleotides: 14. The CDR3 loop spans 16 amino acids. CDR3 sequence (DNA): TGTGCCAGCAGTCCTCTTAGCGGGAGATGGAGGGGTGAGCAGTTCTTC. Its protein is CASSPLSGRWRGEQFF.

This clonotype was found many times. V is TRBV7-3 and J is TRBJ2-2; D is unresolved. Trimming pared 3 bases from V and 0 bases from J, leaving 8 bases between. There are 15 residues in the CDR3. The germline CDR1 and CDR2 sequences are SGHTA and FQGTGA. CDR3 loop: CASSLDATNTGELFF. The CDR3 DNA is TGTGCCAGCAGCTTGGACGCTACGAACACCGGGGAGCTGTTTTTT.

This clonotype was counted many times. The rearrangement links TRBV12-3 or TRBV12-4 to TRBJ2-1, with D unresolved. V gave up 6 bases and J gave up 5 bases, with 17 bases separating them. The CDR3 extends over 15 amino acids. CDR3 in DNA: TGTGCCAGCAGCCTCAGACTGGATACCAACAATGAGCAGTTCTTC. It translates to CASSLRLDTNNEQFF.

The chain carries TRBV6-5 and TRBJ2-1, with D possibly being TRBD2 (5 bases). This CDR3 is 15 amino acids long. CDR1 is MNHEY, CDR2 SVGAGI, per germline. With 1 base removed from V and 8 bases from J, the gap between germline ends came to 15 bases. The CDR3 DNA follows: TGTGCCAGCAGTTACTGGACTTATTATATCCATGAGCAGTTCTTC. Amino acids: CASSYWTYYIHEQFF.

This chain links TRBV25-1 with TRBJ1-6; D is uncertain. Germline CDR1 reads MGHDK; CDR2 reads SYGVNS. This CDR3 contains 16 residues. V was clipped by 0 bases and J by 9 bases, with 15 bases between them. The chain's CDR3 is CASSEYRPRDGSPLHF. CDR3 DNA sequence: TGTGCCAGCAGTGAATATCGCCCGCGTGATGGTTCACCCCTCCACTTT.

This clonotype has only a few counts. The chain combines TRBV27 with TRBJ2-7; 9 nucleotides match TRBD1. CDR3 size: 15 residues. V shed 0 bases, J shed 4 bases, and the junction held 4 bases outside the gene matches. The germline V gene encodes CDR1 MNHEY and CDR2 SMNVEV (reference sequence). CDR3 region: CASSLSGTGIYEQYF. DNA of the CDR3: TGTGCCAGCAGTTTATCCGGGACAGGGATTTACGAGCAGTACTTC.

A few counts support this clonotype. The CDR3 DNA follows: TGTGCCAGCAGCTCGCGCAGGGGGTTAAGGACTGAAGCTTTCTTT. Translation: CASSSRRGLRTEAFF. V and J are TRBV5-5 and TRBJ1-1; TRBD1 matches at 7 bases. The V and J ends lost 3 bases and 5 bases, in that order; junction bases with no gene match: 10. Germline CDR1 SGHKS, CDR2 YYEKEE (reference sequence). The CDR3 runs to 15 residues.

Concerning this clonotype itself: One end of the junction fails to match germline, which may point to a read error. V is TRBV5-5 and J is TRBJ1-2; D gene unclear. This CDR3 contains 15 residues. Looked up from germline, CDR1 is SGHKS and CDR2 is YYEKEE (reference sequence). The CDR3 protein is CAISPELPRGYGYTF. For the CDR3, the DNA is TGTGCCATCAGCCCCGAGCTCCCGCGGGGCTATGGCTACACCTTC.

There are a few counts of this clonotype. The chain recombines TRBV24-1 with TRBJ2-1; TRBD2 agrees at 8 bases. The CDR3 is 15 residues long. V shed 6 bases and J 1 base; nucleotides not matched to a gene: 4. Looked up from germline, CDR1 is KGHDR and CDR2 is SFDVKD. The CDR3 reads CATSTGGGSYNEQFF. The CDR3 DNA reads TGTGCCACCAGTACGGGGGGGGGATCCTACAATGAGCAGTTCTTC.

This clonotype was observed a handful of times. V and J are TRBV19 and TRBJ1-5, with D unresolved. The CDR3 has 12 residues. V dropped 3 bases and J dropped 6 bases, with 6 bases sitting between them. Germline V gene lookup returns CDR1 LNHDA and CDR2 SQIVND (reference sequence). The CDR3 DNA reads TGTGCCAGTAGTATGGTGCGTCAGCCCCAGCATTTT. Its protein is CASSMVRQPQHF. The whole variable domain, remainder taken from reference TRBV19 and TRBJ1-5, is DGGITQSPKYLFRKEGQNVTLSCEQNLNHDAMYWYRQDPGQGLRLIYYSQIVNDFQKGDIAEGYSVSREKKESFPLTVTSAQKNPTAFYLCASSMVRQPQHFGDGTRLSIL.

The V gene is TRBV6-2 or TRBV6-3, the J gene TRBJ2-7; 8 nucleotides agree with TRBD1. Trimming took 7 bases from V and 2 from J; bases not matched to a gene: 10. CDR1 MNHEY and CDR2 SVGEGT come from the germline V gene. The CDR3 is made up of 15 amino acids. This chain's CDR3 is CASIPWGTGAYEQYF. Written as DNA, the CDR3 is TGTGCCAGCATCCCGTGGGGGACAGGAGCCTACGAGCAGTACTTC.

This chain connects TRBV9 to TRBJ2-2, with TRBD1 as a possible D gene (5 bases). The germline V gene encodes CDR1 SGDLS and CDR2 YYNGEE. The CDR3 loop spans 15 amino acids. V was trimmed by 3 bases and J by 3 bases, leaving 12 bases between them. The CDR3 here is CASSGKDTYTGELFF. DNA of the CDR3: TGTGCCAGCAGCGGGAAGGACACCTACACCGGGGAGCTGTTTTTT.

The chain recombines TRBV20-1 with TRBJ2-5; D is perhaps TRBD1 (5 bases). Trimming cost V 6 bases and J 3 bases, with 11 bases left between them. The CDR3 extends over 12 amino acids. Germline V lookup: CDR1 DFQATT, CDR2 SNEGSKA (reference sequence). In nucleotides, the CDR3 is TGCAGTGCGACCCAGGGTGAAGAGACCCAGTACTTC. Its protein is CSATQGEETQYF.

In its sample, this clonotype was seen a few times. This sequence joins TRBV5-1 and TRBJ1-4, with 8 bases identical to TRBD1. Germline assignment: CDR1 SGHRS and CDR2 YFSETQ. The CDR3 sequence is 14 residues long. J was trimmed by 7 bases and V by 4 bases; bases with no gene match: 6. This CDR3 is CASSAQGASEKLFF. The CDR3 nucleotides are TGCGCCAGCAGCGCGCAGGGGGCGAGTGAAAAACTGTTTTTT. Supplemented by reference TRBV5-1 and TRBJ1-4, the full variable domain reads KAGVTQTPRYLIKTRGQQVTLSCSPISGHRSVSWYQQTPGQGLQFLFEYFSETQRNKGNFPGRFSGRQFSNSRSEMNVSTLELGDSALYLCASSAQGASEKLFFGSGTQLSVL.